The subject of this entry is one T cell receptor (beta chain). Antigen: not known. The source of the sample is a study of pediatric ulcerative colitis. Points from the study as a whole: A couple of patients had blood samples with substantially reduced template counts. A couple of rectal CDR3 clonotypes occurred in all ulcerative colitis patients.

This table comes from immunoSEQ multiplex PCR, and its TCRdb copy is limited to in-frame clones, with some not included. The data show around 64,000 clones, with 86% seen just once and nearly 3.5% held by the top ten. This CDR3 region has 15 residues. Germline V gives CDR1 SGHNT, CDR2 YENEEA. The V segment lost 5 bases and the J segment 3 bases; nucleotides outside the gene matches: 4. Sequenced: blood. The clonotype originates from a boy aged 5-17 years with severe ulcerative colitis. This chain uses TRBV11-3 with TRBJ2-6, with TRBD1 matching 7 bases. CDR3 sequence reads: CASSLTGNGANVLTF. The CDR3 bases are TGTGCCAGCAGCCTGACAGGGAATGGGGCCAACGTCCTGACTTTC. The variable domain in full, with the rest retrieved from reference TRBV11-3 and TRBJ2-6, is EAGVVQSPRYKIIEKKQPVAFWCNPISGHNTLYWYLQNLGQGPELLIRYENEEAVDDSQLPKDRFSAERLKGVDSTLKIQPAELGDSAVYLCASSLTGNGANVLTFGAGSRLTVL.